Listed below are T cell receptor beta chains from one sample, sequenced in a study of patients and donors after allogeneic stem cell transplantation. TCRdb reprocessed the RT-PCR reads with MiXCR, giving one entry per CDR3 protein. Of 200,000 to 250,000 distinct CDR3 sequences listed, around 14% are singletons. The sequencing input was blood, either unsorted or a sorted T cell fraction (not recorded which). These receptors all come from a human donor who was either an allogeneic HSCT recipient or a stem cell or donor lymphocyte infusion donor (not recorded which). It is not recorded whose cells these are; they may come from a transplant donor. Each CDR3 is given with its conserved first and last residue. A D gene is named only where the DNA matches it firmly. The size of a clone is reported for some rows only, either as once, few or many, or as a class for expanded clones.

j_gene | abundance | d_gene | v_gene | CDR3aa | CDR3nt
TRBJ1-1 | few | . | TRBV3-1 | CASAFMGARTEAFF | TGTGCCAGCGCTTTTATGGGGGCTAGGACTGAAGCTTTCTTT
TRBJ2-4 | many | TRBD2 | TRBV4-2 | CASSQEGLAENIQYF | TGTGCCAGCAGCCAAGAGGGGCTAGCGGAAAACATTCAGTACTTC
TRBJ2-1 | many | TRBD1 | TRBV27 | CASSSSGTGPVGNEQFF | TGTGCCAGCAGTTCCTCAGGGACAGGGCCCGTTGGCAATGAGCAGTTCTTC
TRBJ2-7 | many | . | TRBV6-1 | CASSTGLHYEQYF | TGTGCCAGCAGTACCGGACTACACTACGAGCAGTACTTC
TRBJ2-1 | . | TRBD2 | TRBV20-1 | CSAPGLAENNEQFF | TGCAGTGCCCCGGGACTAGCGGAAAACAATGAGCAGTTCTTC
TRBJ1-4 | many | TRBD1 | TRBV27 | CACGPGQGGEKLFF | TGTGCCTGCGGACCGGGACAGGGTGGGGAAAAACTGTTTTTT
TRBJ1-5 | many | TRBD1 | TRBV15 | CATSRIRDSLGPQHF | TGTGCCACCAGCAGAATCCGGGACAGCCTAGGGCCCCAGCATTTT
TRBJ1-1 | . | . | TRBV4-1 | CASSQGVLMNTEAFF | TGCGCCAGCAGCCAAGGTGTACTGATGAACACTGAAGCTTTCTTT
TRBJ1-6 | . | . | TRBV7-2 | CATGKARGSYNSPLHF | TGTGCCACCGGAAAAGCAAGGGGCTCCTATAATTCACCCCTCCACTTT
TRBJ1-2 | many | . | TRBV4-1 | CASSQGSGNNYGYTF | TGCGCCAGCAGCCAAGGAAGCGGAAATAACTATGGCTACACCTTC
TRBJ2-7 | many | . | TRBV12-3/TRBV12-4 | CASSLARVPYEQYF | TGTGCCAGCAGTTTAGCTAGAGTCCCCTACGAGCAGTACTTC
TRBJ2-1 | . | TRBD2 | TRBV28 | CASDTSGTGAEQFF | TGTGCCAGCGATACTAGCGGGACGGGGGCTGAGCAGTTCTTC
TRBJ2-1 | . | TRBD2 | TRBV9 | CASSVSPGTSGGAEQFF | TGTGCCAGCAGCGTCTCTCCCGGGACTAGCGGGGGGGCGGAGCAGTTCTTC
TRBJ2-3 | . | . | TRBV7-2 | CASSVTGLSTDTQYF | TGTGCCAGCAGCGTCACAGGGCTTAGCACAGATACGCAGTATTTT
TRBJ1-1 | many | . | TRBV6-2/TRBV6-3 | CASSSSVNTEAFF | TGTGCCAGCAGTTCCAGTGTGAACACTGAAGCTTTCTTT
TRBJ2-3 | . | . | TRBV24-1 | CATGVAGTQYF | TGTGCCACCGGGGTAGCTGGTACGCAGTATTTT
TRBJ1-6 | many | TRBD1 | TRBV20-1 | CSARAHPGQGTSPLHF | TGCAGTGCTAGAGCGCACCCGGGACAGGGTACTTCACCCCTCCACTTT
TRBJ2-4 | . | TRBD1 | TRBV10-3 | CASNQGAGAKNIQYF | TGTGCCAGCAACCAGGGGGCCGGGGCCAAAAACATTCAGTACTTC
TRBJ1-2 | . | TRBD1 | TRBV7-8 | CASSRVGQGFGYTF | TGTGCCAGCAGCCGAGTAGGACAGGGTTTCGGTTACACCTTC
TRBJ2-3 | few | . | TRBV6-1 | CASSPPAGSTDTQYF | TGTGCCAGCAGTCCCCCCGCTGGGAGCACAGATACGCAGTATTTT
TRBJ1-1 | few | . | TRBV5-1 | CASSLGGGRTSEAFF | TGCGCCAGCAGCTTGGGGGGAGGCCGAACCTCTGAAGCTTTCTTT
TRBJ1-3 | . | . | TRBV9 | CASSVEDVRSSGNTIYF | TGTGCCAGCAGCGTAGAGGACGTACGGAGCTCTGGAAACACCATATATTTT
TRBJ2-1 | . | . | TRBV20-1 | CSARGTVYNEQFF | TGCAGTGCTAGAGGGACAGTATACAATGAGCAGTTCTTC
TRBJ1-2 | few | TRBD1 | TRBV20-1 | CSAGDSLYYGYTF | TGCAGTGCGGGGGACAGTCTGTACTATGGCTACACCTTC
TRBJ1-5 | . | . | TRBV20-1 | CSAEGEGVNQPQHF | TGCAGTGCTGAAGGAGAGGGGGTCAACCAGCCCCAGCATTTT
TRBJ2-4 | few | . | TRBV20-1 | CSAPKRGAGKNIQYF | TGCAGTGCGCCCAAAAGGGGGGCTGGCAAAAACATTCAGTACTTC
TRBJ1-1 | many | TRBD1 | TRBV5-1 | CASSSFTGGTEAFF | TGCGCCAGCAGCTCCTTTACAGGGGGCACTGAAGCTTTCTTT
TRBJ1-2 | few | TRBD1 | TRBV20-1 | CSVRTGSNYGYTF | TGCAGTGTTAGGACAGGGTCTAACTATGGCTACACCTTC
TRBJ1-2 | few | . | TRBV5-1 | CASSLDGTGVMGYTF | TGCGCCAGCAGCTTGGACGGGACTGGTGTGATGGGCTACACCTTC
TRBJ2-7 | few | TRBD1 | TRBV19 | CASSPRGPTYEQYF | TGTGCCAGTAGTCCCAGGGGGCCCACCTACGAGCAGTACTTC
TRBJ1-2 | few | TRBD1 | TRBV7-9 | CASSLSATGFYGYTF | TGTGCCAGCAGCTTAAGCGCGACAGGGTTCTATGGCTACACCTTC
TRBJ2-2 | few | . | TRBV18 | CASSPQRGGELFF | TGTGCCAGCTCACCGCAGAGGGGCGGGGAGCTGTTTTTT
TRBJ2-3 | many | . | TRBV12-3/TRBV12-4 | CASSSLTSMDTQYF | TGTGCCAGCAGTTCCCTGACGAGTATGGATACGCAGTATTTT
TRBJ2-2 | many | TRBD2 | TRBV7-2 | CASSLRTSGHTGELFF | TGTGCCAGCAGCTTAAGAACTAGCGGGCACACCGGGGAGCTGTTTTTT
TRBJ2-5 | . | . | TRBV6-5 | CASSYGSRSGPETQYF | TGTGCCAGCAGTTACGGTAGTAGGAGTGGTCCAGAGACCCAGTACTTC
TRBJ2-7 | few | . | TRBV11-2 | CASSLAGNSYEQYF | TGTGCCAGCAGCTTAGCAGGGAACTCCTACGAGCAGTACTTC
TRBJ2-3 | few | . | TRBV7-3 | CASSLFGGSTDTQYF | TGTGCCAGCAGCTTATTCGGCGGAAGCACAGATACGCAGTATTTT
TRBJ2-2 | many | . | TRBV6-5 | CASSYFGGSGELFF | TGTGCCAGCAGTTACTTCGGGGGTTCGGGGGAGCTGTTTTTT
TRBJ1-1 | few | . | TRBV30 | CAWTVPPNTEAFF | TGTGCCTGGACGGTACCCCCGAACACTGAAGCTTTCTTT
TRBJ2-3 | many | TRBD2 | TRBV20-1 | CSARDLLAGASDTQYF | TGCAGTGCTAGAGATCTCCTAGCGGGAGCTTCAGATACGCAGTATTTT
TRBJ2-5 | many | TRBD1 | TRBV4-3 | CASSQDYGQGRETQYF | TGCGCCAGCAGCCAAGATTATGGACAGGGGAGGGAGACCCAGTACTTC
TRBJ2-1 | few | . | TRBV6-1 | CASRGTATYNEQFF | TGTGCCAGCAGGGGGACGGCCACCTACAATGAGCAGTTCTTC
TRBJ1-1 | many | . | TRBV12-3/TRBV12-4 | CASSFGVMNTEAFF | TGTGCCAGCAGTTTTGGGGTAATGAACACTGAAGCTTTCTTT
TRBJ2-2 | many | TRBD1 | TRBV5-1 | CASSSGNLGTANTGELFF | TGCGCCAGCAGCTCGGGCAACCTCGGGACAGCGAACACCGGGGAGCTGTTTTTT
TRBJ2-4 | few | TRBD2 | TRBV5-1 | CASSLELAVAKNIQYF | TGCGCCAGCAGCTTGGAGCTAGCGGTAGCCAAAAACATTCAGTACTTC
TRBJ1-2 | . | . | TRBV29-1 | CSVAVNYGYTF | TGCAGCGTTGCAGTTAACTATGGCTACACCTTC
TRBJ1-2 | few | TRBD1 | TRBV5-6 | CASSLVGGSDYGYTF | TGTGCCAGCAGCTTAGTAGGGGGCAGTGACTATGGCTACACCTTC
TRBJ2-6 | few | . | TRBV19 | CASSPQGTGANVLTF | TGTGCCAGTAGTCCCCAGGGCACTGGGGCCAACGTCCTGACTTTC
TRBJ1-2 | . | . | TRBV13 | CASSLDGGNYGYTF | TGTGCCAGCAGCTTAGACGGAGGCAACTATGGCTACACCTTC
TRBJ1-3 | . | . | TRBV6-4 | CASRPGAGNTIYF | TGTGCCAGCAGACCAGGGGCTGGAAACACCATATATTTT
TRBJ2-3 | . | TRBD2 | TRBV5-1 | CASTSSGGPSTDTQYF | TGCGCCAGCACGTCCAGCGGGGGGCCTAGCACAGATACGCAGTATTTT
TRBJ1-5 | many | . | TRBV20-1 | CSARVGQPQHF | TGCAGTGCTAGAGTCGGTCAGCCCCAGCATTTT
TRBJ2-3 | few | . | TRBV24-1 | CATSDLLDSTGAPDTQYF | TGTGCCACCAGTGATTTGCTCGACTCGACCGGGGCCCCAGATACGCAGTATTTT
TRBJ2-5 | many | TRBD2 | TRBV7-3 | CASSSGTSYQETQYF | TGTGCCAGCAGCTCCGGGACTAGCTACCAAGAGACCCAGTACTTC
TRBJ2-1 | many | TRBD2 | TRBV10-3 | CAISAPGGVGNEQFF | TGTGCCATCAGCGCCCCGGGAGGGGTGGGCAATGAGCAGTTCTTC
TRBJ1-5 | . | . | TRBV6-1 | CASSDLQGNQPQHF | TGTGCCAGCAGTGACCTACAGGGTAATCAGCCCCAGCATTTT
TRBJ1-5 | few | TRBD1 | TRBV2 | CASRGGTAISNQPQHF | TGTGCCAGCAGAGGCGGGACAGCGATTAGCAATCAGCCCCAGCATTTT
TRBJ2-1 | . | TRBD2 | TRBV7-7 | CASSPHHRTSGRNYNEQFF | TGTGCCAGCAGCCCGCACCATCGGACTAGCGGGAGGAACTACAATGAGCAGTTCTTC
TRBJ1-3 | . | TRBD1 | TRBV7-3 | CASPEQGDSGNTIYF | TGTGCCAGCCCGGAACAGGGGGACTCTGGAAACACCATATATTTT
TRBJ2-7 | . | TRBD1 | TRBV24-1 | CATSDSTGGYEQYF | TGTGCCACCAGTGATTCGACAGGGGGGTACGAGCAGTACTTC